This T cell receptor (beta chain) emerged from a study of persistence of HIV-infected CD4 T cells. As to this clone: Its matching antigen is unknown.

Stimulation used about 10 ug/mL lysate from CMV-infected fibroblasts. CD40L/CD69 double-negative CD45RO-high memory CD4+ T cells were collected. Adults with HIV-1 started suppressive ART while chronically infected. Plasma HIV-1 RNA stayed below 50 copies/mL for at least 4 years. Donors had CD4+ T cell counts above 400 cells/uL and were CMV-seropositive. Study conclusions and caveats: Within sorted populations, more oligoclonal TCRs accompanied more oligoclonal proviruses.

Sequencing used immunoSEQ version 4 in survey mode. Clones were read by immunoSEQ multiplex PCR, and TCRdb kept only the in-frame ones, dropping some. The sample yields 48,000 or so clones, around 75% seen once. The CDR3 runs 13 residues. The V and J ends lost 3 bases and 3 bases respectively, with 6 bases between them. This chain connects TRBV12-3 or TRBV12-4 to TRBJ1-3; unclear D gene. This TCR was recovered from an adult man with HIV who was CMV-seropositive. Sequences were derived from CD4+ T cells sorted from PBMCs after approximately 19-hour stimulation, sampled from a patient who received antiretroviral therapy. The chain's CDR3 is CASSFAVGNTIYF. The CDR3, as DNA: TGTGCCAGCAGTTTCGCGGTTGGAAACACCATATATTTT.